Presented here are 17 T cell receptor beta chains from one specimen sequenced in a study of T cells in Graves' hyperthyroidism and ophthalmopathy. Regions amplified from RNA transcripts were the TCR beta CDR3 regions. HTBI primers were employed in a first-round RT-PCR of the TCR CDR3. TCRdb reprocessed the multiplex PCR reads with MiXCR, giving one entry per CDR3 protein. Of about 700,000 distinct CDR3 sequences listed, less than 15% are singletons. The sample was blood. These receptors all stem from a woman younger than 30 with Graves' hyperthyroidism.

The J gene is TRBJ1-1, the V gene TRBV7-8, with a weak D call TRBD1 (6 bases). Between the trimmed V and J ends, which lost 0 bases and 2 bases, there was a span of 10 bases. The CDR3 has 15 residues. Germline assignment: CDR1 SGHVS and CDR2 FQNEAQ. CDR3 residues: CASSLAGTPNTEAFF. The CDR3 DNA is TGTGCCAGCAGCTTAGCCGGGACACCTAACACTGAAGCTTTCTTT.

This clonotype was detected many times. The rearrangement links TRBV6-6 to TRBJ2-1; D unclear. There are 16 residues in the CDR3. Trimming left V 1 base short and J 4 bases short, with 14 bases between. Germline lookup yields CDR1 MNHNY and CDR2 SVGAGI (reference sequence). For the CDR3, the DNA is TGTGCCAGCAGTTACTATTTAGGTTCGACTTACAATGAGCAGTTCTTC. It yields the protein CASSYYLGSTYNEQFF.

V is TRBV12-3 or TRBV12-4 and J is TRBJ1-2; the D is unclear. This CDR3 region has 13 residues. V was clipped by 5 bases and J by 6 bases, with 13 bases between them. CDR3 loop: CASSLRALDGYTF. The CDR3, as DNA: TGTGCCAGCAGTCTGCGGGCCCTGGATGGCTACACCTTC.

This clonotype was found many times. This chain connects TRBV3-1 to TRBJ2-1; TRBD2 aligns across 8 bases. CDR1 is LGHDT, CDR2 YNNKEL, per germline (reference sequence). The J segment lost 5 bases and the V segment lost 0 bases, leaving 15 bases of the junction unmatched. The CDR3 spans 19 residues. The CDR3 coding sequence is TGTGCCAGCAGCCAAGATGCCCCCTGGGAGCGGGAGATCAACAATGAGCAGTTCTTC. It specifies CASSQDAPWEREINNEQFF.

This clonotype came up many times. The chain couples TRBV6-1 to TRBJ2-7; 10 positions match TRBD2. This CDR3 spans 16 amino acids. V shed 6 bases, J shed 0 bases, and the junction held 8 bases outside the gene matches. CDR1 and CDR2 (germline): MNHNS, SASEGT. The CDR3 DNA sequence: TGTGCCAGCAGCCGCAACCCTAGCGGGAGCTCCTACGAGCAGTACTTC. The encoded protein is CASSRNPSGSSYEQYF.

This clonotype was detected many times. J is TRBJ1-1 and V is TRBV11-2, with no clear D. V was shortened by 5 bases and J by 2 bases, with 9 bases between the two germline ends. Looked up from germline, CDR1 is SGHAT and CDR2 is FQNNGV. The CDR3 has 13 amino acids. The CDR3 DNA follows: TGTGCCAGCAGCCGGCAGATTAACACTGAAGCTTTCTTT. It is translated as CASSRQINTEAFF.

This clonotype was recorded many times. V is TRBV5-1 and J is TRBJ2-7; TRBD2 agrees at 10 bases. V trimming: 0 bases; J trimming: 5 bases; junction bases outside the gene matches: 8. Germline assignment: CDR1 SGHRS and CDR2 YFSETQ. The CDR3 covers 16 residues. CDR3 DNA sequence: TGCGCCAGCAGCTTGGAGGCTAGCGGGAGTGGTGACGAGCAGTACTTC. Residues: CASSLEASGSGDEQYF.

The sample holds many counts of this clonotype. The chain employs TRBV11-2 and TRBJ2-4, with 9 bases aligning to TRBD1. Per the germline V gene, CDR1 is SGHAT and CDR2 is FQNNGV. The CDR3 has 17 residues. V lost 3 bases to trimming and J lost 0 bases; unmatched junction nucleotides: 6. CDR3 sequence reads: CASSLRGQGLAKNIQYF. CDR3 in DNA: TGTGCCAGCAGCTTGAGGGGACAGGGTCTAGCCAAAAACATTCAGTACTTC.

In regard to this clonotype: A much larger clone lies a single base off, so this may be a read error. The V gene is TRBV6-1, the J gene TRBJ2-1; TRBD1 might be the D (6 bases). There are 16 residues in the CDR3. Germline V gives CDR1 MNHNS, CDR2 SASEGT. Deletions cut 6 bases from V and 3 bases from J, with 18 bases between. The CDR3 loop reads CASRKPGQSSYNEQFF. In DNA form, the CDR3 reads TGTGCCAGCAGGAAACCAGGACAGTCAAGCTACAATGAGCAGTTCTTC.

DNA of the CDR3: TGTGCCAGCAGTCTCCGGGGTGGACTAGCGGGAGTAAAAGGCAATGAGCAGTTCTTC. This codes for CASSLRGGLAGVKGNEQFF. The J gene is TRBJ2-1, the V gene TRBV6-2 or TRBV6-3; 13 nucleotides match TRBD2. CDR1 and CDR2 from the germline V gene are MNHEY and SVGEGT. CDR3 size: 19 residues. The ends lost 5 bases at V and 6 bases at J; junction bases unmatched: 16.

The J gene is TRBJ2-2, the V gene TRBV30, with 7 bases matching TRBD2. Looked up from germline, CDR1 is GTSNPN and CDR2 is SVGIG (reference sequence). CDR3 length: 19 amino acids. Germline trimming cut 4 bases from V and 4 bases from J; bases unmatched to any gene: 21. The CDR3 DNA sequence: TGTGCCTGGACTCCATACCGGGGAGGGCTCCCGGCCTCCACCGGGGAGCTGTTTTTT. Residues: CAWTPYRGGLPASTGELFF.

Turning to this clonotype: Here the CDR3 omits its conserved ending phenylalanine or tryptophan, so a read error is the likely source. CDR3 sequence reads: CASSLPADRADTGELFL. Written as DNA, the CDR3 is TGCGCCAGCAGCTTACCTGCGGACAGGGCGGACACCGGGGAGCTGTTTTTG. The J gene is TRBJ2-2, the V gene TRBV5-1, with 8 bases fitting TRBD1. The J segment lost 3 bases and the V segment lost 2 bases, leaving 9 bases of the junction unmatched. Germline V gene sequence: CDR1 SGHRS, CDR2 YFSETQ. The CDR3 is 17 residues long.

In this sample, this clonotype turned up many times. The chain joins TRBV7-2 to TRBJ1-2, with 9 bases lining up with TRBD1. The CDR3 runs 15 residues. With V trimmed by 0 bases and J by 4 bases, 3 bases remained unmatched. Germline V gene data show CDR1 as SGHTA and CDR2 as FQGNSA. The chain's CDR3 is CASSLAGTGIYGYTF. The DNA of the CDR3 is TGTGCCAGCAGCTTAGCCGGGACAGGGATCTATGGCTACACCTTC.

V usage is TRBV20-1 and J usage is TRBJ2-1, with 12 bases aligning to TRBD2. CDR1 is DFQATT, CDR2 SNEGSKA, per germline (reference sequence). The CDR3 is 13 amino acids. The ends lost 3 bases at V and 8 bases at J; junction bases unmatched: 2. The CDR3 bases are TGCAGTGCTAGGACTAGCGGGAGCTATGAGCAGTTCTTC. Translation gives CSARTSGSYEQFF.

This clonotype was counted many times. This chain links TRBV18 with TRBJ2-7; 11 bases align to TRBD1. After removal of 2 bases from V and 7 bases from J, the junction contained 10 bases not matched to a gene. Germline CDR1 KGHSH, CDR2 LQKENI. CDR3 size: 16 residues. DNA of the CDR3: TGTGCCAGCTCACCAATCCCGGGACAGGGGGTGCGTGAGCAGTACTTC. This codes for CASSPIPGQGVREQYF.

The rearrangement links TRBV13 to TRBJ2-3; 14 nucleotides agree with TRBD2. Germline lookup yields CDR1 PRHDT and CDR2 FYEKMQ (reference sequence). Trimming cost V 5 bases and J 4 bases; bases outside gene matches: 11. The CDR3 spans 18 residues. CDR3 nucleotide sequence: TGTGCCAGCAGCCAGGGCGGGACTAGCGGGAGACTGGCAGATACGCAGTATTTT. This gives the protein CASSQGGTSGRLADTQYF.

As regards this clonotype: One end of the junction is discordant with germline, which a read error may explain. Here the CDR3 DNA reads TGTGCCAGCAGCTTAGTGAGCCAGTTCCAAGAGACCCAGCACTTC. Amino acid sequence: CASSLVSQFQETQHF. The chain links TRBV28 to TRBJ2-5, with D hard to call. CDR3 size: 15 residues. In germline, CDR1 is MDHEN, CDR2 SYDVKM.